This TCR beta chain derives from a study of blood T cell repertoires in COVID-19. As for the study in general: Whether acute or convalescent, the COVID-19 samples came from the United States, Italy and Spain. Nucleic acid was either cDNA or gDNA, and it came from T cells, B-cell-depleted T cells, or PBMCs.

Germline trimming cut 3 bases from V and 3 bases from J; bases unmatched to any gene: 7. Germline CDR1 GTSNPN, CDR2 SVGIG (reference sequence). This CDR3 is built from 15 residues. In the original processing: Reference gene primer amplification in the assay estimated nucleated cell counts. Measured with immunoSEQ multiplex PCR; TCRdb has only the in-frame clones, and not every one. From that table come the V and J calls and clone size; the DNA was used to work out D and trimming. Here the sample spans about 81,000 clones, roughly 87% being singletons. Sequenced material: peripheral blood. This clonotype was obtained from a woman of 80 years or more with active COVID-19. The V gene is TRBV30, the J gene TRBJ2-1; 8 positions match TRBD2. The CDR3 DNA sequence: TGTGCCTGGAGCCAACTAGCGGAAAACTACAATGAGCAGTTCTTC. Translation gives CAWSQLAENYNEQFF. The variable domain in full, with the rest retrieved from reference TRBV30 and TRBJ2-1, is SQTIHQWPATLVQPVGSPLSLECTVEGTSNPNLYWYRQAAGRGLQLLFYSVGIGQISSEVPQNLSASRPQDRQFILSSKKLLLSDSGFYLCAWSQLAENYNEQFFGPGTRLTVL.